The clone carrying this TCR beta chain was detected only a few times. Its antigen remains unknown. For TCR beta, libraries came from iRepertoire HTBI primers and Arm-PCR of CDR3 regions. TCRdb used MiXCR to reprocess the multiplex PCR reads, holding one entry per CDR3 protein. The sample contains 400,000 to 500,000 distinct CDR3 sequences, around 20% of which appear only once. This entry comes from a study of regulatory T cells in long-lasting Graves disease. Turning to the study itself: Persistent Graves' disease required over 5 years of antithyroid drugs and positive TSH receptor antibodies. Study results and limitations: Sharing of public clonotypes was greater in persistent patients (over 2,500) than in new patients (more than 900). Peripheral blood alone, not thyroid tissue, underwent study. Persistent disease preferred TRBV28, TRBJ1-2 and TRBJ2-5.

Germline V CDR1 and CDR2: LNHDA, SQIVND (reference sequence). The CDR3 loop spans 14 amino acids. V shed 3 bases and J shed 5 bases, with 14 bases lying between them. Time point: persistent/refractory GD, antithyroid drugs over 5 years with positive TRAb. PBMCs were the source of the RNA used for TCR sequencing. Specimen: peripheral blood mononuclear cells (PBMCs), collected when the disease was refractory, from a patient treated with antithyroid drugs. The rearrangement uses TRBV19 and TRBJ2-7, with D possibly being TRBD2 (6 bases). The TCR originated in a female donor with Graves disease. CDR3 nucleotides: TGTGCCAGTAGTATTGGGGGGATCGATCACGAGCAGTACTTC. Protein sequence: CASSIGGIDHEQYF.